These 31 T cell receptor beta chains originate from one sample sequenced in a study of CD8+ T cells in alopecia areata. Sequencing used cDNA as its template, made by extracting RNA and reverse transcribing it. The data were produced by immunoSEQ multiplex PCR, yet TCRdb's version contains in-frame clones alone and is incomplete. The sample holds about 15,000 clones; 50% to 75% are singletons and the top ten take 9% to 15%. Alopecia areata patients had lesional scalp punch biopsies and peripheral blood taken from them. The sample comprised skin. All receptors derive from a human donor with alopecia areata.

This clone is classed as medium-sized. This chain connects TRBV19 to TRBJ1-5, with unresolved D. The CDR3 is made up of 15 amino acids. Trimming shortened V by 4 bases and J by 3 bases, and 13 bases separated the two germline ends. The germline V gene encodes CDR1 LNHDA and CDR2 SQIVND (reference sequence). CDR3 bases: TGTGCCAGTAGTAAGTTGGCCGATCTCAATCAGCCCCAGCATTTT. Translating gives CASSKLADLNQPQHF.

The chain couples TRBV27 to TRBJ2-7; TRBD1 is a possible D gene (6 bases). The CDR3 contains 15 residues. Trimming removed 7 bases from V and 3 bases from J, with 19 bases in between. From germline, CDR1 is MNHEY and CDR2 SMNVEV (reference sequence). The CDR3 region has the DNA TGTGCCAGCACCACCCAGGGGCCTGGCAACTACGAGCAGTACTTC. This sequence encodes CASTTQGPGNYEQYF.

V and J are TRBV18 and TRBJ2-2; the D gene is possibly TRBD2 (5 bases). Per germline, CDR1 KGHSH and CDR2 LQKENI. The CDR3 length is 13 residues. The V gene lost 2 bases and the J gene lost 5 bases, with 6 bases spanning the gap. In nucleotides, the CDR3 is TGTGCCAGCTCACCATCGGGAACCGGGGAGCTGTTTTTT. Its protein is CASSPSGTGELFF.

Concerning this clone: Being one base from a much bigger clone, this may be a read error. The chain uses TRBV4-2 and TRBJ2-5; D is perhaps TRBD2 (5 bases). V lost 0 bases and J lost 1, with 15 bases in between. The CDR3 length is 17 residues. Germline V gives CDR1 LGHNA, CDR2 YNFKEQ. The CDR3 spells CASSQDTGWAAQETQYF. In DNA form, the CDR3 reads TGTGCCAGCAGCCAAGATACGGGGTGGGCAGCCCAAGAGACCCAGTACTTC.

This clone appeared a single time. The CDR3: CASSLGRGLLGNTIYF. The CDR3 DNA is TGCGCCAGCAGCTTGGGTCGGGGCCTTCTTGGAAACACCATATATTTT. This rearrangement joins TRBV5-1 to TRBJ1-3; a possible D gene is TRBD1 (5 bases). The CDR3 is made up of 16 amino acids. Germline CDR1 and CDR2: SGHRS and YFSETQ. V was cut by 0 bases and J by 3 bases, with 13 bases left in between.

The CDR3 reads CATWDRNIQYF. The CDR3 nucleotides read TGTGCCACCTGGGACAGAAACATTCAGTACTTC. The chain has TRBV19 and TRBJ2-4, with 7 positions matching TRBD1. V lost 10 bases and J lost 6; bases outside the gene matches: 3. The germline V gene has CDR1 LNHDA and CDR2 SQIVND (reference sequence). CDR3 length: 11 amino acids.

Sample share makes this clone large. V usage is TRBV7-9 and J usage is TRBJ2-1; D unresolved. Germline assignment: CDR1 SEHNR and CDR2 FQNEAQ (reference sequence). Trimming removed 4 bases from V and 9 bases from J, with 10 bases in between. The CDR3 consists of 12 residues. The CDR3 nucleotides read TGTGCCAGCAGCTCTAGATTTGTTGAGCAGTTCTTC. Its translation: CASSSRFVEQFF. The entire variable domain, with the rest obtained from reference TRBV7-9 and TRBJ2-1, is as follows: DTGVSQNPRHKITKRGQNVTFRCDPISEHNRLYWYRQTLGQGPEFLTYFQNEAQLEKSRLLSDRFSAERPKGSFSTLEIQRTEQGDSAMYLCASSSRFVEQFFGPGTRLTVL.

The V and J genes are TRBV5-1 and TRBJ2-6; D gene ambiguous. V dropped 0 bases and J dropped 1 base, with 11 bases sitting between them. The germline V gene encodes CDR1 SGHRS and CDR2 YFSETQ. CDR3 length equals 17 residues. CDR3 loop: CASSLVVQASGANVLTF. As DNA, the CDR3 is TGCGCCAGCAGCTTGGTAGTTCAGGCATCTGGGGCCAACGTCCTGACTTTC.

The chain employs TRBV6-5 and TRBJ2-7, with D hard to call. The CDR3 has 15 amino acids. Trimming removed 0 bases from V and 0 bases from J, with 9 bases in between. From germline, CDR1 is MNHEY and CDR2 SVGAGI. DNA for the CDR3: TGTGCCAGCAGTTACTCGGGTTCTAGCTCCTACGAGCAGTACTTC. Its translation: CASSYSGSSSYEQYF.

The chain is built from TRBV9 and TRBJ2-7; D might be TRBD1 or TRBD2, each matching 5 bases. This CDR3 has 17 amino acids. The germline gives CDR1 SGDLS, CDR2 YYNGEE. V was cut by 4 bases and J by 3 bases, with 23 bases left in between. CDR3: CASSQDKLGEGIYEQYF. As DNA, the CDR3 is TGTGCCAGCAGCCAGGATAAGTTGGGGGAAGGAATCTACGAGCAGTACTTC.

The V gene is TRBV7-9, the J gene TRBJ2-3, with TRBD2 matching over 11 bases. Germline V gene data show CDR1 as SEHNR and CDR2 as FQNEAQ (reference sequence). The CDR3 contains 18 residues. V lost 2 bases, J lost 0 bases, and 7 bases stayed unmatched. CDR3 in amino acids: CASSLLLAGGRSTDTQYF. The CDR3 DNA reads TGTGCCAGCAGCTTACTCTTAGCGGGAGGGCGGAGCACAGATACGCAGTATTTT.

This clone was recorded once. V and J are TRBV5-1 and TRBJ2-3; 9 bases line up with TRBD1. The CDR3 consists of 17 residues. The V and J ends lost 1 base and 3 bases, in that order; junction bases with no gene match: 9. Germline lookup yields CDR1 SGHRS and CDR2 YFSETQ. The CDR3 DNA sequence: TGCGCCAGCAGCTTGACGACAGGGGGTTATAGGACAGATACGCAGTATTTT. It yields the protein CASSLTTGGYRTDTQYF.

V gene TRBV5-6 combines with J gene TRBJ2-2, with a weak D call TRBD1 (5 bases). Germline loops: CDR1 SGHDT, CDR2 YYEEEE. The CDR3 has 13 amino acids. V was pared by 4 bases and J by 6 bases, with 10 bases between. The CDR3 spells CASSLTAAGELFF. The CDR3 DNA follows: TGTGCCAGCAGCCTGACAGCCGCCGGGGAGCTGTTTTTT.

The J gene is TRBJ2-3, the V gene TRBV2; no reliable D call. Deletions cut 4 bases from V and 6 bases from J, with 8 bases between. Per the germline V gene, CDR1 is SNHLY and CDR2 is FYNNEI. The length of the CDR3 is 12 residues. CDR3 in DNA: TGTGCCAGCAGTGCCCAGACTGATACGCAGTATTTT. Translating it yields CASSAQTDTQYF.

The genes are TRBV5-6 and TRBJ2-2; TRBD1 matches at 10 bases. Trimming took 4 bases from V and 7 from J; bases not matched to a gene: 10. Germline CDR1 and CDR2: SGHDT and YYEEEE. The CDR3 spans 16 residues. The CDR3 loop reads CASSQLTGGGIGELFF. DNA for the CDR3: TGTGCCAGCAGCCAACTGACAGGGGGCGGGATCGGGGAGCTGTTTTTT.

In its sample, this clone was seen a few times. The J gene is TRBJ2-2, the V gene TRBV29-1; D is uncertain. This CDR3 region has 12 residues. Germline CDR1 and CDR2: SQVTM and ANQGSEA. The V end was cut by 5 bases, the J end by 1 base, with 5 bases between. Here the CDR3 DNA reads TGCAGCGTTACTGAGAACACCGGGGAGCTGTTTTTT. Protein product: CSVTENTGELFF.

V usage is TRBV7-9 and J usage is TRBJ2-1, with no clear D. The CDR3 sequence is 14 residues long. V was shortened by 3 bases and J by 0 bases, with 6 bases between the two germline ends. CDR1 is SEHNR, CDR2 FQNEAQ, per germline (reference sequence). The CDR3 reads CASSLASSYNEQFF. The CDR3 DNA is TGTGCCAGCAGCTTGGCAAGCTCCTACAATGAGCAGTTCTTC.

The chain is built from TRBV13 and TRBJ2-5; 7 bases line up with TRBD2. The CDR3 extends over 15 amino acids. CDR1 is PRHDT, CDR2 FYEKMQ, per germline (reference sequence). The trim removed 5 bases at V and 2 bases at J, leaving 8 bases unmatched. CDR3 protein: CASSLTWGGQETQYF. The CDR3 DNA reads as TGTGCCAGCAGCCTGACCTGGGGGGGTCAAGAGACCCAGTACTTC. The whole variable domain, filled in from reference TRBV13 and TRBJ2-5, reads AAGVIQSPRHLIKEKRETATLKCYPIPRHDTVYWYQQGPGQDPQFLISFYEKMQSDKGSIPDRFSAQQFSDYHSELNMSSLELGDSALYFCASSLTWGGQETQYFGPGTRLLVL.

This CDR3 reads CASSPGQGGFNEQFF. The DNA for the CDR3 is TGCGCCAGCAGCCCGGGACAGGGCGGCTTCAATGAGCAGTTCTTC. The chain combines TRBV5-1 with TRBJ2-1; 9 positions match TRBD1. Germline trimming cut 4 bases from V and 6 bases from J; bases unmatched to any gene: 8. The germline gives CDR1 SGHRS, CDR2 YFSETQ. This CDR3 spans 15 amino acids.

The chain couples TRBV29-1 to TRBJ1-1, with D hard to call. Germline CDR1 is SQVTM and CDR2 is ANQGSEA. V lost 3 bases and J 6 bases, leaving 8 bases between the germline ends. The CDR3 contains 11 residues. The CDR3 bases are TGCAGCGTTGAGCGGCCAGCTGAAGCTTTCTTT. This sequence encodes CSVERPAEAFF.

The chain carries TRBV2 and TRBJ1-6; possible D gene TRBD1, 5 bases. Germline CDR1 SNHLY, CDR2 FYNNEI. The V gene lost 2 bases and the J gene lost 8 bases, with 13 bases spanning the gap. The CDR3 runs 15 residues. The CDR3 sequence: CASSEYRGNDSPLHF. The CDR3 DNA reads TGTGCCAGCAGTGAATATAGGGGTAATGATTCACCCCTCCACTTT.

The genes are TRBV6-5 and TRBJ2-7; possibly TRBD1 for D (5 bases). This CDR3 region has 13 residues. The germline V and J ends were trimmed by 6 bases and 3 bases, with 12 bases remaining between them. CDR1 is MNHEY and CDR2 is SVGAGI in the germline V gene. In DNA form, the CDR3 reads TGTGCCAGCAGGGAAACAGGTTACTACGAGCAGTACTTC. Protein sequence: CASRETGYYEQYF.

This clone has only one observation. The V gene is TRBV18, the J gene TRBJ2-2; maybe TRBD2 (6 bases). Trimming removed 3 bases at V and 1 base at J, with 12 bases between. This CDR3 region has 16 residues. Germline CDR1 KGHSH, CDR2 LQKENI. CDR3 residues: CASSPLDGGNTGELFF. DNA of the CDR3: TGTGCCAGCTCACCCCTCGACGGGGGGAACACCGGGGAGCTGTTTTTT.

The table lists this clone with a few counts. V usage is TRBV2 and J usage is TRBJ2-5; 7 nucleotides line up with TRBD1. CDR1 and CDR2 from the germline V gene are SNHLY and FYNNEI. V lost 6 bases to trimming and J lost 2 bases; unmatched junction nucleotides: 24. This CDR3 contains 20 residues. The CDR3 nucleotides read TGTGCCAGCAGCCGAGCCAACTTTGGACAGGAACACAAACTACAAGAGACCCAGTACTTC. Translating gives CASSRANFGQEHKLQETQYF.

The chain has TRBV5-4 and TRBJ1-2, with TRBD1 identical over 11 bases. This CDR3 has 15 amino acids. Germline loops: CDR1 SGHNT, CDR2 YYREEE (reference sequence). The V gene end was trimmed by 3 bases and the J gene end by 6 bases; junction bases not matched to a gene: 7. The chain's CDR3 is CASSWTGGGGHGYTF. The CDR3 DNA sequence: TGTGCCAGCAGCTGGACAGGGGGCGGGGGCCATGGCTACACCTTC.

V is TRBV15 and J is TRBJ2-3, with TRBD2 matching over 10 bases. Germline lookup yields CDR1 LNHNV and CDR2 YYDKDF (reference sequence). Trimming removed 1 base from V and 4 bases from J; junction bases left unmatched: 5. There are 16 residues in the CDR3. The CDR3 reads CATSRALAGASDTQYF. Written as DNA, the CDR3 is TGTGCCACCAGCAGAGCCCTAGCGGGAGCTTCAGATACGCAGTATTTT.

On this clone itself: This may be a read error, as it is one base from a much larger clone. This chain connects TRBV4-1 to TRBJ2-7; 14 bases agree with TRBD2. The germline gives CDR1 MGHRA, CDR2 YSYEKL. The CDR3 loop spans 18 amino acids. In DNA form, the CDR3 reads TGCGCCACCAGCCCTTGGGGGGGACTAGCGGGGGACTCCTACGAGCAGTACTTC. It yields the protein CATSPWGGLAGDSYEQYF.

V is TRBV27 and J is TRBJ2-1; 7 bases match TRBD2. Unmatched junction bases numbered 18, after V lost 4 bases and J lost 12 bases. The CDR3 has 16 amino acids. Looked up from germline, CDR1 is MNHEY and CDR2 is SMNVEV (reference sequence). As DNA, the CDR3 is TGTGCCAGCAGTTCCCCCGGACTAGGGGTCGTTGTAGGGCAGTTCTTC. Encoded protein: CASSSPGLGVVVGQFF.

The genes are TRBV27 and TRBJ2-3; 7 nucleotides match TRBD2. Losses at the gene ends were 2 bases for V and 4 bases for J; bases not matched to a gene: 24. The CDR3 totals 21 residues. From germline, CDR1 is MNHEY and CDR2 SMNVEV (reference sequence). In DNA, the CDR3 is TGTGCCAGCAGTTTACGGGGTTGGGTCCAGCGGGGCCTCCCTGGGGCAGATACGCAGTATTTT. Its protein product is CASSLRGWVQRGLPGADTQYF.

This clone was observed a handful of times. The chain joins TRBV29-1 to TRBJ2-5; 7 positions match TRBD2. There are 13 residues in the CDR3. Trimming cost V 4 bases and J 7 bases; bases outside gene matches: 9. Germline V gene sequence: CDR1 SQVTM, CDR2 ANQGSEA. CDR3 in amino acids: CSVGEGSQGTQYF. The CDR3 coding sequence is TGCAGCGTTGGGGAGGGATCTCAGGGGACCCAGTACTTC.

This clone was observed a few times. The genes are TRBV27 and TRBJ2-1; 9 bases map to TRBD2. Germline values: CDR1 MNHEY, CDR2 SMNVEV (reference sequence). V trimming: 4 bases; J trimming: 7 bases; junction bases outside the gene matches: 2. This CDR3 comprises 13 residues. CDR3 sequence (DNA): TGTGCCAGCAGTTCGGGACTAGCAAATGAGCAGTTCTTC. This sequence encodes CASSSGLANEQFF.